Presented here are 5 T cell receptor beta chains from one specimen sequenced in a study of cytomegalovirus exposure and HLA in healthy donors. The primer mix had 60 Vbeta and 13 Jbeta primers. Sequenced by immunoSEQ multiplex PCR; TCRdb stores in-frame clones only, minus some. The sample comprises roughly 120,000 clones, more than 80% of which are singletons, and 2.5% to 3.5% rests with the top ten. The sample was PBMCs. Receptors originate from a male donor in good health and CMV-seronegative.

This clone was picked up a small number of times. The rearrangement links TRBV7-8 to TRBJ2-7, with TRBD2 matching 9 bases. This CDR3 is built from 17 residues. CDR1 and CDR2 from the germline V gene are SGHVS and FQNEAQ. The ends lost 6 bases at V and 0 bases at J; junction bases unmatched: 12. The CDR3 region has the DNA TGTGCCAGCAGTGGGAGGACTAGCGTCCAAGGCTCCTACGAGCAGTACTTC. This encodes CASSGRTSVQGSYEQYF.

This sequence joins TRBV7-9 and TRBJ1-2; D remains unclear. CDR3 length: 14 residues. The V end was cut by 6 bases, the J end by 2 bases, with 13 bases between. CDR1 is SEHNR and CDR2 is FQNEAQ in the germline V gene (reference sequence). The CDR3 DNA sequence: TGTGCCAGCAGATCGGCAGGCCACAACTATGGCTACACCTTC. It codes for CASRSAGHNYGYTF.

The genes are TRBV5-1 and TRBJ1-1; tentative D call: TRBD1 (5 bases). The germline V gene has CDR1 SGHRS and CDR2 YFSETQ. Trimming pared 2 bases from V and 5 bases from J, leaving 16 bases between. The CDR3 runs to 15 residues. CDR3 in DNA: TGCGCCAGCAGCTTCGGCGCGGCAGGGCGGACTGAAGCTTTCTTT. This encodes CASSFGAAGRTEAFF.

The chain employs TRBV15 and TRBJ1-5, with a weak D call TRBD1 (5 bases). V gave up 0 bases and J gave up 6 bases, with 9 bases separating them. CDR1 and CDR2 from the germline V gene are LNHNV and YYDKDF (reference sequence). The CDR3 runs 14 residues. CDR3 bases: TGTGCCACCAGCAGAGATGGGGGGGGTCAGCCCCAGCATTTT. It is translated as CATSRDGGGQPQHF. Looking up the rest from reference TRBV15 and TRBJ1-5 gives the full variable domain: DAMVIQNPRYQVTQFGKPVTLSCSQTLNHNVMYWYQQKSSQAPKLLFHYYDKDFNNEADTPDNFQSRRPNTSFCFLDIRSPGLGDTAMYLCATSRDGGGQPQHFGDGTRLSIL.

This chain connects TRBV5-6 to TRBJ1-3; D is ambiguous. Trimming took 4 bases from V and 6 from J, leaving 8 bases between them. Germline V gene data show CDR1 as SGHDT and CDR2 as YYEEEE. The CDR3 is made up of 12 amino acids. The CDR3 region is CASSTGTNTIYF. The CDR3 DNA follows: TGTGCCAGCAGCACGGGTACAAACACCATATATTTT.